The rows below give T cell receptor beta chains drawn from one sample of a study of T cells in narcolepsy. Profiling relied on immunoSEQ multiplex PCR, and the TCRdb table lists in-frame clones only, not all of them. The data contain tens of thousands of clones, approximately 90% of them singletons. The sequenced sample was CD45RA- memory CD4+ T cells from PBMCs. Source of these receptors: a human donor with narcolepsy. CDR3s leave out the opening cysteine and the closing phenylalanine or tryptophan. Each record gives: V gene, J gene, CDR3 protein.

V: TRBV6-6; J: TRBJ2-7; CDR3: ASSDPGLSEEY
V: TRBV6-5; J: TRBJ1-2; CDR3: ASSPGQGANYGYT
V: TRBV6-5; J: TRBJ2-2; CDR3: ASRQTAMNTGELF
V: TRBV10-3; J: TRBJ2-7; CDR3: AVSESMASGSSYEQY
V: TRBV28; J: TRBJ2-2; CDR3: ASSLSGGGTGELF
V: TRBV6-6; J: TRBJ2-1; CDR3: ASSRLSLEGNEQF
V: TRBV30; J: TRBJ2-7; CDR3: AWRGSGSLGEQY
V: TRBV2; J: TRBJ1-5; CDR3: ASSNDGLNQPQH
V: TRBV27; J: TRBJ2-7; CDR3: ATRRTSGIDEQY
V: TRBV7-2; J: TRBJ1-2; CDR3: ASSLMGRNYGYT
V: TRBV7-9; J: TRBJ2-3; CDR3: ASSSTGSGDTQY
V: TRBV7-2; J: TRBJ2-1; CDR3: ASSSRSEVQF
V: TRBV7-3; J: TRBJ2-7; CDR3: ASSLSTGPPYEQY
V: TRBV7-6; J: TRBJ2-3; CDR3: ASSPGADTQY
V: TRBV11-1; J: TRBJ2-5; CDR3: ASSLPLAGGTTRETQY
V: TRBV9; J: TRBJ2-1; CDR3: ASSVSGSRYNEQF
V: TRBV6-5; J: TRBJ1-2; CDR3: ASRPPVGHYGYT
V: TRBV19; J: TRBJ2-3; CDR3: ASSPGLADTDTQY
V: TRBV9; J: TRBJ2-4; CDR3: ASSVAPGDIQY
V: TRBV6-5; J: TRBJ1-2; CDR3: ASSYSPASGYGYT
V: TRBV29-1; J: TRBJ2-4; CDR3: SVRQGGRNIQY
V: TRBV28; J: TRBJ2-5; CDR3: ASTGKETQY
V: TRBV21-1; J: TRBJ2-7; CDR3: ASSKGLWRGVSYEQY
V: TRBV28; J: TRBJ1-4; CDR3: ASGGWGLYEKLF
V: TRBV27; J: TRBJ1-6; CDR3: ASSLGWDSPLH
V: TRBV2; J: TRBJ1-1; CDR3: ASRAGTGGRFTEAF
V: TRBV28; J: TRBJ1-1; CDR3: ASRTPGRTEAF
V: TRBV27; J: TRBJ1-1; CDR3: ASSPGQGTTEAF
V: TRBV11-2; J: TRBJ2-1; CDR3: ASNPDRGHNEQF
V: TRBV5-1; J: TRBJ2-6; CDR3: ASSKTSGKGANVLT
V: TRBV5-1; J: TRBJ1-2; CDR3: ASKPGQGILYGYT
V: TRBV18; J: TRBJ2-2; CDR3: ASSKDYRNTGELF
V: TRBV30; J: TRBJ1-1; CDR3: AWSVPRGFVTEAF
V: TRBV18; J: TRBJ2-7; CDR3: ASSQGYGEQY
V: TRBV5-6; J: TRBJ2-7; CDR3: ASSLAWGGQATYEQY
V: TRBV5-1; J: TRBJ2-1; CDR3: ASSLDRVGNEQF
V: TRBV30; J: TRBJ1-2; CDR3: AWSVSGGYGYT
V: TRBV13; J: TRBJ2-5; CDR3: ASSPRGPSNQETQY
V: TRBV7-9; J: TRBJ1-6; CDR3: ASRPTVADSPLH
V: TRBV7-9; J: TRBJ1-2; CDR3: ASSSAGGNYGYT
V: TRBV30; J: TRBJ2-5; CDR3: AWSVHRGKPQY
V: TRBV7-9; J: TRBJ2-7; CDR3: ASSRDTSYEQY
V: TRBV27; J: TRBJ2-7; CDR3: ASSARLAGGPSYEQY
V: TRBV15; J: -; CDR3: ATSRLKTGGLYEQY
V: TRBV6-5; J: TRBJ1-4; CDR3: ASSYGGDVGKLF
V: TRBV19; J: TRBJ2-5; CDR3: ASSNPGQETQY
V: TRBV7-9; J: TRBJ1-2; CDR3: ASRQSPGQGSGYT
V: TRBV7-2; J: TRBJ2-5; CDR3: ASSLSGRTSGEETQY
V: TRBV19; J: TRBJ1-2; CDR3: ASSMVGTGYGYT
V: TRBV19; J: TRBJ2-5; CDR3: ASSIVGGQETQY
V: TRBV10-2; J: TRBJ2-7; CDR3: ASSAGSGTRGDEQY
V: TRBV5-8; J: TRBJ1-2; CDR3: ASSLERIYGYT
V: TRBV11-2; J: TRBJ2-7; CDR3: ASSLGDRQY
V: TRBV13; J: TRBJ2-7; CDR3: ASSSIDDNYRDRANYEQY
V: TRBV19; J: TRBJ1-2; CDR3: ASSIQQTLYGYT
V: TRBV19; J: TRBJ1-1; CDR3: ASTGRGLRGTEAF
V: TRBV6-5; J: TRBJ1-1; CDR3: ASSYRGHTEAF
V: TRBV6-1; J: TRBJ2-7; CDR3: ASTSGSSYEQY
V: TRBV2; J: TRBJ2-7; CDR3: ASRPGQGGAYEQY